These 32 T cell receptor beta chains were sequenced from one sample in a study of shared T cell receptors in the human thymus. Generated by immunoSEQ multiplex PCR, the TCRdb table keeps only in-frame clones and is missing some. Of 700,000 to 750,000 clones detected, around 85% appear once; the ten largest clones hold over 0.008%. Another study also made use of these data, one on human thymus T cells.

The material sequenced was thymocytes. Receptors were obtained from a girl less than two years old with a congenital heart defect.

The chain has TRBV4-1 and TRBJ2-2; 8 bases agree with TRBD1. CDR3 length equals 16 residues. Germline V gives CDR1 MGHRA, CDR2 YSYEKL. The junction had 6 bases not matched to a gene; V was cut back by 3 bases and J by 3 bases. CDR3 sequence (DNA): TGCGCCAGCAGCCACTTCCCGGGACAGGACACCGGGGAGCTGTTTTTT. Protein product: CASSHFPGQDTGELFF.

The V gene is TRBV6-5, the J gene TRBJ1-1, with 9 bases fitting TRBD1. After removal of 3 bases from V and 7 bases from J, the junction contained 6 bases not matched to a gene. This CDR3 region has 14 residues. The germline V gene has CDR1 MNHEY and CDR2 SVGAGI. The CDR3 DNA sequence: TGTGCCAGCAGTTATTTGACAGGGGGAGGTGAAGCTTTCTTT. Amino acid sequence: CASSYLTGGGEAFF.

The chain uses TRBV4-1 and TRBJ1-2; no definite D call. The germline CDR1 and CDR2 sequences are MGHRA and YSYEKL. Trimming took 7 bases from V and 1 from J, leaving 4 bases between them. This CDR3 has 11 amino acids. The CDR3 region has the DNA TGCGCCAGCACAGATAACTATGGCTACACCTTC. This codes for CASTDNYGYTF.

For this clone: The junction departs from germline at one end; a sequencing error may be responsible. The same CDR3 also results from other DNA sequences found in this sample. The rearrangement joins TRBV19 to TRBJ1-5; TRBD1 might be the D (6 bases). This CDR3 is 13 amino acids long. CDR1 and CDR2 (germline): LNHDA, SQIVND (reference sequence). The CDR3 DNA reads TGCGCCAGTAGGGGGAGCTACTATCAGCCCCAGCATTTT. Translating it yields CASRGSYYQPQHF.

This sequence joins TRBV19 and TRBJ2-7, with 10 bases identical to TRBD1. Unmatched junction bases numbered 10, after V lost 5 bases and J lost 3 bases. The CDR3 consists of 16 residues. Germline V gives CDR1 LNHDA, CDR2 SQIVND (reference sequence). CDR3 residues: CASSVTGTGALYEQYF. CDR3 nucleotides: TGTGCCAGTAGTGTCACCGGGACAGGGGCCCTCTACGAGCAGTACTTC.

This CDR3 reads CASSIGVDRGTEAFF. CDR3 nucleotide sequence: TGTGCCAGTAGTATAGGGGTCGACAGGGGGACTGAAGCTTTCTTT. The chain is built from TRBV19 and TRBJ1-1, with TRBD1 identical over 9 bases. Unmatched junction bases numbered 5, after V lost 1 base and J lost 5 bases. Germline V gene lookup returns CDR1 LNHDA and CDR2 SQIVND (reference sequence). The CDR3 runs 15 residues. Complete variable domain (other parts from reference TRBV19 and TRBJ1-1): DGGITQSPKYLFRKEGQNVTLSCEQNLNHDAMYWYRQDPGQGLRLIYYSQIVNDFQKGDIAEGYSVSREKKESFPLTVTSAQKNPTAFYLCASSIGVDRGTEAFFGQGTRLTVV.

This sequence joins TRBV19 and TRBJ1-5; D possibly corresponds to TRBD1 (6 bases). The CDR3 is made up of 17 amino acids. V lost 5 bases and J 6 bases, leaving 23 bases between the germline ends. Germline V gene sequence: CDR1 LNHDA, CDR2 SQIVND (reference sequence). The CDR3 protein is CASSAPNRDGRSQPQHF. The CDR3 DNA is TGTGCCAGTAGTGCACCCAACAGGGATGGGAGAAGTCAGCCCCAGCATTTT.

V gene TRBV4-1 combines with J gene TRBJ1-5, with 7 nucleotides matching TRBD1. The V and J ends lost 1 base and 0 bases, in that order; junction bases with no gene match: 12. The CDR3 is 19 residues long. CDR1 is MGHRA, CDR2 YSYEKL, per germline. This chain's CDR3 is CASSQVKGEGGYSNQPQHF. The CDR3 nucleotides read TGCGCCAGCAGCCAAGTAAAGGGGGAAGGGGGCTATAGCAATCAGCCCCAGCATTTT.

CDR3 protein: CASSPPAGDNPFSGANVLTF. CDR3 DNA sequence: TGTGCCAGCTCACCACCTGCCGGGGACAATCCTTTCTCTGGGGCCAACGTCCTGACTTTC. The V gene is TRBV18, the J gene TRBJ2-6, with D possibly being TRBD1 (6 bases). With 0 bases removed from V and 0 bases from J, the gap between germline ends came to 18 bases. CDR1 and CDR2 from the germline V gene are KGHSH and LQKENI. The CDR3 totals 20 residues.

This chain joins TRBV9 and TRBJ2-5; a weak D match, TRBD1 (6 bases). The J call is uncertain, as TRBJ2-7 better fits the DNA end. This CDR3 has 15 amino acids. Looked up from germline, CDR1 is SGDLS and CDR2 is YYNGEE. The CDR3, as DNA: TGTGCCAGCAGCGCGGACAGATACAGCTCCTACGAGCAGTACTTC. It is translated as CASSADRYSSYEQYF.

This clone was observed once. V is TRBV11-2 and J is TRBJ1-1, with 7 bases that match TRBD1. Germline CDR1 reads SGHAT; CDR2 reads FQNNGV. V lost 4 bases to trimming and J lost 5 bases; unmatched junction nucleotides: 10. The CDR3 runs to 15 residues. The CDR3 DNA sequence: TGTGCCAGCAGCTCGACCAGGGGGATGCGGACTGAAGCTTTCTTT. It codes for CASSSTRGMRTEAFF.

The chain couples TRBV6-5 to TRBJ1-2; the D gene is possibly TRBD1 (5 bases). Trimming left V 6 bases short and J 7 bases short, with 21 bases between. The CDR3 sequence is 15 residues long. Looked up from germline, CDR1 is MNHEY and CDR2 is SVGAGI. The CDR3: CASRPVGVTNGGYTF. CDR3 bases: TGTGCCAGCAGACCCGTAGGGGTGACCAATGGTGGCTACACCTTC.

CDR3 sequence (DNA): TGTGCCAGCAGCTTAGGACAAGGTCAAAGATCACCCCTCCACTTT. Its protein is CASSLGQGQRSPLHF. V gene TRBV7-2 combines with J gene TRBJ1-6; D is unclear. Trimming left V 1 base short and J 10 bases short, with 14 bases between. CDR1 and CDR2 (germline): SGHTA, FQGNSA. The CDR3 consists of 15 residues.

This rearrangement joins TRBV27 to TRBJ1-2, with TRBD1 matching 9 bases. Germline V gives CDR1 MNHEY, CDR2 SMNVEV (reference sequence). The CDR3 sequence is 15 residues long. Trimming cost V 5 bases and J 3 bases; bases outside gene matches: 7. DNA of the CDR3: TGTGCCAGCAGTCCCGGACAGGGGATGTACTATGGCTACACCTTC. Its translation is CASSPGQGMYYGYTF.

V usage is TRBV12-2 and J usage is TRBJ1-2; the table's TRBD1 call for D was not verified on the DNA. TRBV12-2 is assigned pseudogene status. The CDR3 spans 17 residues. CDR3 protein: CASRFILSMGCNYGYTF. The CDR3 DNA reads TGTGCAAGTCGCTTTATATTATCGATGGGCTGTAACTATGGCTACACCTTC.

The sample holds one count of this clone. V is TRBV6-5 and J is TRBJ2-1; 8 bases align to TRBD1. Trimming took 2 bases from V and 5 from J; bases not matched to a gene: 5. CDR1 and CDR2 from the germline V gene are MNHEY and SVGAGI. This CDR3 contains 15 residues. CDR3: CASSYLRGLHNEQFF. In nucleotides, the CDR3 is TGTGCCAGCAGTTACCTCAGGGGGCTACACAATGAGCAGTTCTTC.

This clone has just one count. The rearrangement uses TRBV12-5 and TRBJ2-7; 9 bases are a match to TRBD1. The germline gives CDR1 LGHNT, CDR2 FRNRAP. The CDR3 totals 14 residues. V shed 6 bases and J 2 bases; nucleotides not matched to a gene: 5. CDR3 bases: TGTGCTAGTGGCGGGACAGGGAGCGCCTACGAGCAGTACTTC. This codes for CASGGTGSAYEQYF.

J is TRBJ2-1 and V is TRBV29-1, with a tentative D call TRBD1 (6 bases). V was pared by 6 bases and J by 2 bases, with 17 bases between. Germline lookup yields CDR1 SQVTM and CDR2 ANQGSEA. The CDR3 extends over 15 amino acids. The CDR3 sequence is CSVGHPRGPYNEQFF. The CDR3 DNA is TGCAGCGTGGGACACCCTAGAGGACCCTACAATGAGCAGTTCTTC.

This clone was counted a few times. This chain connects TRBV4-2 to TRBJ1-1; D is undetermined. The germline gives CDR1 LGHNA, CDR2 YNFKEQ. CDR3 length: 16 amino acids. The V and J ends lost 1 base and 1 base respectively, with 13 bases between them. The CDR3 protein is CASSQVSGPGNTEAFF. CDR3 in DNA: TGTGCCAGCAGCCAAGTAAGCGGGCCAGGGAACACTGAAGCTTTCTTT.

The gene calls are TRBV4-3 and TRBJ2-5; no reliable D call. The V end was cut by 3 bases, the J end by 2 bases, with 16 bases between. Germline-derived CDR1 and CDR2 are LGHNA and YSLEER. The CDR3 spans 16 residues. The CDR3 DNA reads as TGCGCCAGCAGCCATGGTTGGCGCGGTGAACAAGAGACCCAGTACTTC. Residues: CASSHGWRGEQETQYF.

This clone was counted a single time. One end of the junction fails to match germline, which may point to a read error. DNA for the CDR3: TGTGCCAGCCTCTTTCAGGCCTCCCACGAGCAGTACTTC. Protein product: CASLFQASHEQYF. V gene TRBV28 combines with J gene TRBJ2-7; D gene uncertain. CDR1 is MDHEN and CDR2 is SYDVKM in the germline V gene. The CDR3 spans 13 residues.

The rearrangement joins TRBV6-1 to TRBJ2-5; D perhaps matches TRBD2 (5 bases). The V end lost 1 base, the J end lost 5 bases, and 14 bases lay between the germline ends. CDR1 and CDR2 from the germline V gene are MNHNS and SASEGT. The CDR3 loop spans 15 amino acids. The chain's CDR3 is CASSEVGPQRETQYF. The CDR3 DNA reads TGTGCCAGCAGTGAAGTAGGACCACAGCGGGAGACCCAGTACTTC.

This chain connects TRBV7-8 to TRBJ1-6; weak D call: TRBD1 (5 bases). The CDR3 has 15 residues. The germline V and J ends were trimmed by 0 bases and 4 bases, with 7 bases remaining between them. Looked up from germline, CDR1 is SGHVS and CDR2 is FQNEAQ. This CDR3 reads CASSLAGQYNSPLHF. In DNA form, the CDR3 reads TGTGCCAGCAGCTTAGCGGGGCAGTATAATTCACCCCTCCACTTT.

The chain recombines TRBV28 with TRBJ1-6; D is unresolved. The V and J ends lost 10 bases and 7 bases respectively, with 20 bases between them. CDR1 and CDR2 from the germline V gene are MDHEN and SYDVKM. The CDR3 totals 15 residues. As DNA, the CDR3 is TGTGCCACCCTGGGGAGATCCCGGCAAAATTCACCCCTCCACTTT. This gives the protein CATLGRSRQNSPLHF.

The rearrangement uses TRBV6-4 and TRBJ1-2; 9 nucleotides line up with TRBD1. There are 15 residues in the CDR3. The J segment lost 2 bases and the V segment lost 5 bases, leaving 6 bases of the junction unmatched. From germline, CDR1 is MRHNA and CDR2 SNTAGT. The CDR3 protein is CASSPTGGENYGYTF. DNA for the CDR3: TGTGCCAGCAGTCCCACAGGGGGCGAAAACTATGGCTACACCTTC.

V usage is TRBV7-8 and J usage is TRBJ2-3, with TRBD1 matching over 8 bases. The length of the CDR3 is 13 residues. V shed 5 bases and J 6 bases; nucleotides not matched to a gene: 4. The germline CDR1 and CDR2 sequences are SGHVS and FQNEAQ. CDR3 DNA: TGTGCCAGCAGCGAGACAGGGGAGGATACGCAGTATTTT. As protein: CASSETGEDTQYF.

The V call is TRBV27, the J call TRBJ2-1; possibly TRBD1 for D (6 bases). Germline CDR1 MNHEY, CDR2 SMNVEV (reference sequence). The V gene lost 4 bases and the J gene lost 2 bases, with 12 bases spanning the gap. The CDR3 runs to 15 residues. The CDR3 nucleotides are TGTGCCAGCAGTTACCGGGACACCACCTACAATGAGCAGTTCTTC. It is translated as CASSYRDTTYNEQFF.

J is TRBJ1-2 and V is TRBV5-8, with 10 bases identical to TRBD1. The J segment lost 4 bases and the V segment lost 1 base, leaving 7 bases of the junction unmatched. Germline loops: CDR1 SGHTS, CDR2 YDEGEE. The CDR3 sequence is 16 residues long. The CDR3 DNA sequence: TGTGCCAGCAGCTTGCCGACAGGGGGCGCAGGCTATGGCTACACCTTC. Residues: CASSLPTGGAGYGYTF.

The chain carries TRBV28 and TRBJ2-1; D is possibly TRBD2 (6 bases). Germline V gene data show CDR1 as MDHEN and CDR2 as SYDVKM. The CDR3 runs 15 residues. V was cut by 6 bases and J by 8 bases, with 20 bases left in between. The CDR3 loop reads CASSQTWGVYYEQFF. DNA for the CDR3: TGTGCCAGCAGCCAAACTTGGGGGGTTTATTATGAGCAGTTCTTC. Full variable domain (outside the CDR3, taken from reference TRBV28 and TRBJ2-1): DVKVTQSSRYLVKRTGEKVFLECVQDMDHENMFWYRQDPGLGLRLIYFSYDVKMKEKGDIPEGYSVSREKKERFSLILESASTNQTSMYLCASSQTWGVYYEQFFGPGTRLTVL.

This clone appeared once. This rearrangement joins TRBV4-1 to TRBJ1-5; D remains unclear. Trimming removed 5 bases from V and 2 bases from J, with 7 bases in between. This CDR3 is built from 13 residues. Per germline, CDR1 MGHRA and CDR2 YSYEKL. This CDR3 is CASSVRGNQPQHF. The CDR3 DNA follows: TGCGCCAGCAGCGTCCGGGGCAATCAGCCCCAGCATTTT.

This clone was seen just once. A read error may produce the germline difference seen at one junction end. The V call is TRBV4-1, the J call TRBJ2-7, with 8 bases identical to TRBD2. Germline V gene sequence: CDR1 MGHRA, CDR2 YSYEKL. The CDR3 is 14 residues long. CDR3 amino acids: CASSQGDRGGRVCF. The CDR3 coding sequence is TGCGCCAGCAGCCAAGGGGACCGGGGGGGGCGGGTCTGCTTC.

The V gene is TRBV4-1, the J gene TRBJ2-1; 7 positions match TRBD1. Germline-derived CDR1 and CDR2 are MGHRA and YSYEKL. This CDR3 region has 15 residues. V lost 6 bases to trimming and J lost 3 bases; unmatched junction nucleotides: 8. In DNA form, the CDR3 reads TGCGCCAGCAGACGAGAGGGGGCCTTCTACAATGAGCAGTTCTTC. The encoded protein is CASRREGAFYNEQFF.